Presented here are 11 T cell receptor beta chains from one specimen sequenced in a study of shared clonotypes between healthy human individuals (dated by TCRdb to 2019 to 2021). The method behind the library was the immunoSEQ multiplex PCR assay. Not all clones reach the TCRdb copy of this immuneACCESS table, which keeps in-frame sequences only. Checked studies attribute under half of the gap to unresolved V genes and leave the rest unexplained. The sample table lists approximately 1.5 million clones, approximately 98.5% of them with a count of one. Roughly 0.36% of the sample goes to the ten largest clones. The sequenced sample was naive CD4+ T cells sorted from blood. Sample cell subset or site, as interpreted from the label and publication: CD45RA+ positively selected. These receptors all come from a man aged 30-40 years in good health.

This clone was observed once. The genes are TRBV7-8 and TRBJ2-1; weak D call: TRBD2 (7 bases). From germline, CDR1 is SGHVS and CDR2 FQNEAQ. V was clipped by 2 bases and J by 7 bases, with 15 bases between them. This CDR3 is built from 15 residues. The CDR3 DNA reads TGTGCCAGCAGCTTAACGGGAGGCCAGGGGAATGAGCAGTTCTTC. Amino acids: CASSLTGGQGNEQFF. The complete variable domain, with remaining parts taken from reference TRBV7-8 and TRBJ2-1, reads GAGVSQSPRYKVAKRGQDVALRCDPISGHVSLFWYQQALGQGPEFLTYFQNEAQLDKSGLPSDRFFAERPEGSVSTLKIQRTQQEDSAVYLCASSLTGGQGNEQFFGPGTRLTVL.

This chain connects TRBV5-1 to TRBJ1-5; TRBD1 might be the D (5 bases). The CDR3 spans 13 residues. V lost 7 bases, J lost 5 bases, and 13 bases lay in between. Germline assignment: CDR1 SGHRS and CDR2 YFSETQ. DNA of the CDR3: TGCGCCAGCCGGGACTCCCCCGATCAGCCCCAGCATTTT. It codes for CASRDSPDQPQHF.

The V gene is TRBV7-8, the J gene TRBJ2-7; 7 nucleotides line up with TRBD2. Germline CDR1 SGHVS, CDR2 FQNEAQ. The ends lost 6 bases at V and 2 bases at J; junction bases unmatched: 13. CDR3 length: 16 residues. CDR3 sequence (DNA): TGTGCCAGCAGTAGCTTCAGGGCGGGGGATACCTACGAGCAGTACTTC. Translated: CASSSFRAGDTYEQYF.

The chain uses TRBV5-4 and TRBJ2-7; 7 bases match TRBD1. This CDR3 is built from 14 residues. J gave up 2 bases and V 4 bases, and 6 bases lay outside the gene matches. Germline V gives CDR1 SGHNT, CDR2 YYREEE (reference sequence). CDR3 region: CASSARQGPYEQYF. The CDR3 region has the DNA TGTGCCAGCAGCGCGAGACAGGGCCCCTACGAGCAGTACTTC.

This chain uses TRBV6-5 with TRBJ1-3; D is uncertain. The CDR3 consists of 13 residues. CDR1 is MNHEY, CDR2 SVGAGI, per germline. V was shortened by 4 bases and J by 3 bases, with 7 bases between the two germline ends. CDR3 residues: CASSFGFGNTIYF. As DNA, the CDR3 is TGTGCCAGCAGTTTCGGCTTTGGAAACACCATATATTTT.

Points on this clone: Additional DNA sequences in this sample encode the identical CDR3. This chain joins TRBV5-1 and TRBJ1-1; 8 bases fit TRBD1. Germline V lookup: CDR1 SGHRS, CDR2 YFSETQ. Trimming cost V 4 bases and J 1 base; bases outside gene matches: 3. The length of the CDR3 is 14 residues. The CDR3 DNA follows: TGCGCCAGCAGCAGCGGGACAGGGAACACTGAAGCTTTCTTT. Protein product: CASSSGTGNTEAFF.

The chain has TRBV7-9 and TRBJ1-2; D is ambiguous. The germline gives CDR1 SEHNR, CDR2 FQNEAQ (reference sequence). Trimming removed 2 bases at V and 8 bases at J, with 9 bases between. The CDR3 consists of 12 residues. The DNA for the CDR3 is TGTGCCAGCAGCTTAAACACTGGGGGCTACACCTTC. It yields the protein CASSLNTGGYTF.

CDR3 amino acids: CASSLASGTANTGELFF. The DNA of the CDR3 is TGTGCCAGCAGCTTAGCCAGCGGGACCGCGAACACCGGGGAGCTGTTTTTT. V usage is TRBV7-2 and J usage is TRBJ2-2, with 7 bases identical to TRBD2. After removal of 0 bases from V and 0 bases from J, the junction contained 4 bases not matched to a gene. CDR1 SGHTA and CDR2 FQGNSA come from the germline V gene. CDR3 length equals 17 residues.

CDR3 amino acids: CASSLPRNTEAFF. The CDR3 nucleotides read TGTGCCAGCAGCCTCCCCCGGAACACTGAAGCTTTCTTT. The J gene is TRBJ1-1, the V gene TRBV28; D is unresolved. Germline CDR1 reads MDHEN; CDR2 reads SYDVKM. Between the trimmed V and J ends, which lost 6 bases and 1 base, there was a span of 9 bases. The CDR3 runs 13 residues.

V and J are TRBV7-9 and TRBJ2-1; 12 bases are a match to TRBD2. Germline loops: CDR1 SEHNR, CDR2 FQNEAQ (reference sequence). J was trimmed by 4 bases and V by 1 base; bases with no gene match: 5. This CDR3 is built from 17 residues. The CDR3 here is CASSLGGLAGHYNEQFF. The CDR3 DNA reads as TGTGCCAGCAGCTTAGGGGGACTAGCGGGCCATTACAATGAGCAGTTCTTC.

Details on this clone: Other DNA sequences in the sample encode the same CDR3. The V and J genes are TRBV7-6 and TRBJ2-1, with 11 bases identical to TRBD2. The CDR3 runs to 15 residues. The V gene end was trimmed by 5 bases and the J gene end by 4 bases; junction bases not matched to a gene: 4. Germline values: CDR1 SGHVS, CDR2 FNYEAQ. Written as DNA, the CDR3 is TGTGCCAGCAGCCCAGGGACTAGCGGATACAATGAGCAGTTCTTC. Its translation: CASSPGTSGYNEQFF.